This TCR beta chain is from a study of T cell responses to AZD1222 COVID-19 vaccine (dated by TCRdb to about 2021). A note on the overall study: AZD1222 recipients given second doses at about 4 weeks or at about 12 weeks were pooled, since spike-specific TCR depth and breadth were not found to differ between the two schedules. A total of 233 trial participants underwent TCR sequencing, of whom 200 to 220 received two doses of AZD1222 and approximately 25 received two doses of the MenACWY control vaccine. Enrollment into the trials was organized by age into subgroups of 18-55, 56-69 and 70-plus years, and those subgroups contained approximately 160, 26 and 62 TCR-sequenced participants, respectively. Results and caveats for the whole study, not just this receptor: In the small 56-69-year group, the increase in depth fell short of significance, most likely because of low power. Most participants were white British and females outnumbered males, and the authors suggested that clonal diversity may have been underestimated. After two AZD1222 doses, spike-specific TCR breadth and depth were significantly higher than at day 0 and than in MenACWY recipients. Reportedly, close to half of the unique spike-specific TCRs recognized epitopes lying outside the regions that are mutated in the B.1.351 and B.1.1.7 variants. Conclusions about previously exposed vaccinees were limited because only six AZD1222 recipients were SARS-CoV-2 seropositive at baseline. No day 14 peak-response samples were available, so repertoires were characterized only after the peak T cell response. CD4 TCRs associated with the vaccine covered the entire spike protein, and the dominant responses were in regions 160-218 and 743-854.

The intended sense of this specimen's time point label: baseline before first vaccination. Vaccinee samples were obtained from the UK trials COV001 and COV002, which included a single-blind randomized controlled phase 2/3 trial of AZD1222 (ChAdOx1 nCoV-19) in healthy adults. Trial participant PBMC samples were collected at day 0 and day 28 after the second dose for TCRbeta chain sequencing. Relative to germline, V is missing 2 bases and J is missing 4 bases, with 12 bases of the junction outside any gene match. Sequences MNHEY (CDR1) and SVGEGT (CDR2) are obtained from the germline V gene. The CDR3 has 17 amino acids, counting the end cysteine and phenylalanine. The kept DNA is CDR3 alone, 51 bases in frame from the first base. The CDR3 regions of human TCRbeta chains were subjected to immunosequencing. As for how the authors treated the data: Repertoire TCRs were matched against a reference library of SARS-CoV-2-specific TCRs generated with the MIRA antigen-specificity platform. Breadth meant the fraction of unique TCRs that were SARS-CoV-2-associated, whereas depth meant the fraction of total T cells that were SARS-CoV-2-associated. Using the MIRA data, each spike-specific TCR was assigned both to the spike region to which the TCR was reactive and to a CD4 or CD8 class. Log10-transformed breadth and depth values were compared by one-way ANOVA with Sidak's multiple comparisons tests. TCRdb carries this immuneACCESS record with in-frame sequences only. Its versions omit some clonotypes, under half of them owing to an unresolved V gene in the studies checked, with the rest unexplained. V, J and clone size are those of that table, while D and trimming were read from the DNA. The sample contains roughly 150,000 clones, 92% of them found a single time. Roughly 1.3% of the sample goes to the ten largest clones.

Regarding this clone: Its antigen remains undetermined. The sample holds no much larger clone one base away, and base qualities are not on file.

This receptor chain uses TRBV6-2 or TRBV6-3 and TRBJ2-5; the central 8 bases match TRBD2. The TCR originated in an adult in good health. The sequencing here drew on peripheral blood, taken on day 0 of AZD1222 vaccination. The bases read TGTGCCAGCAGTTACGGCCGCCGGGGGGGAAATGGAGAGACCCAGTACTTC. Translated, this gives CASSYGRRGGNGETQYF.